Following are 30 T cell receptor beta chains from one sample sequenced in a study of molecular identifiers for immune sequencing clone quantification. TCRdb re-called the PCR reads with MiXCR, one entry per CDR3 protein. The data contain over 550,000 distinct CDR3 sequences, around 25% of them singletons. Sequenced sample: naive CD8+ T cells from blood, with Jurkat cell RNA spiked in. Subset defined: FACS-sorted CD8+CD4-CCR7+CD45RA+ naive T cells. The receptors stem from a human donor in good health. Some libraries in this study had Jurkat cell RNA spiked in.

The table lists this clonotype with many counts. The gene calls are TRBV7-9 and TRBJ2-7; D is unresolved. There are 15 residues in the CDR3. V gave up 1 base and J gave up 5 bases, with 15 bases separating them. Germline assignment: CDR1 SEHNR and CDR2 FQNEAQ (reference sequence). The CDR3 spells CASSLGQPSVDEQYF. The CDR3 DNA sequence: TGTGCCAGCAGCTTAGGGCAGCCGTCTGTGGACGAGCAGTACTTC.

This clonotype came up a few times. V and J are TRBV6-4 and TRBJ2-1; D gene ambiguous. This CDR3 spans 11 amino acids. Trimming took 0 bases from V and 10 from J, leaving 4 bases between them. CDR1 MRHNA and CDR2 SNTAGT come from the germline V gene. The CDR3 region has the DNA TGTGCCAGCAGTGACTCAGGGGAGCAGTTCTTC. It specifies CASSDSGEQFF.

This clonotype was seen ten or more times. This chain links TRBV7-9 with TRBJ2-7; TRBD2 matches 10 bases. With V trimmed by 5 bases and J by 3 bases, 7 bases remained unmatched. CDR1 is SEHNR and CDR2 is FQNEAQ in the germline V gene (reference sequence). This CDR3 spans 15 amino acids. The CDR3 DNA reads TGTGCCAGCAGCCCACCGGCTAGCGGGAGCTACGAGCAGTACTTC. The encoded protein is CASSPPASGSYEQYF.

Here the CDR3 DNA reads TGTGCCAGCAGTGGATCAACAGGGCCTCCTGGGGCCAACGTCCTGACTTTC. This codes for CASSGSTGPPGANVLTF. This chain uses TRBV27 with TRBJ2-6; maybe TRBD1 (6 bases). The CDR3 extends over 17 amino acids. Germline assignment: CDR1 MNHEY and CDR2 SMNVEV (reference sequence). V lost 5 bases to trimming and J lost 2 bases, with 16 bases between them.

This clonotype turned up a few times. The DNA of the CDR3 is TGTGCCAGCAGCGTAGAGGACCCGCGGTACAATGAGCAGTTCTTC. Residues: CASSVEDPRYNEQFF. This chain joins TRBV9 and TRBJ2-1; no definite D call. CDR1 and CDR2 from the germline V gene are SGDLS and YYNGEE. The CDR3 covers 15 residues. Trimming took off 0 bases at V and 4 bases at J, with 11 bases between the two ends.

The table lists this clonotype with a count of one. The V gene is TRBV7-9, the J gene TRBJ2-7; tentatively, D is TRBD1 (5 bases). The CDR3 length is 13 residues. With 5 bases removed from V and 4 bases from J, the gap between germline ends came to 12 bases. The germline V gene has CDR1 SEHNR and CDR2 FQNEAQ (reference sequence). CDR3 amino acids: CASSSTQVYEQYF. In nucleotides, the CDR3 is TGTGCCAGCAGCAGCACACAGGTGTACGAGCAGTACTTC.

This clonotype was counted a single time. A single base separates this from a much larger clone, so it may be a read error. The chain couples TRBV15 to TRBJ2-1, with D perhaps TRBD1 (5 bases). Germline V gives CDR1 LNHNV, CDR2 YYDKDF (reference sequence). The CDR3 has 14 residues. CDR3 nucleotide sequence: TGTGCCACCAGCAGAGATGGGGCCCAGAATGCGCAGTTCTTC. Translating it yields CATSRDGAQNAQFF.

To note about this clonotype: This could be a read error, since a much larger clone is one nucleotide away. The V call is TRBV4-3, the J call TRBJ2-7; 9 nucleotides align to TRBD1. The CDR3 loop spans 15 amino acids. Germline CDR1 and CDR2: LGHNA and YSLEER. The CDR3 sequence: CASSQAGTGYYEQCF. The CDR3 region has the DNA TGCGCCAGCAGCCAAGCCGGGACAGGGTACTACGAGCAGTGCTTC.

This chain links TRBV29-1 with TRBJ2-1; 9 positions agree with TRBD2. V shed 6 bases and J 7 bases; nucleotides not matched to a gene: 13. Germline V lookup: CDR1 SQVTM, CDR2 ANQGSEA. The length of the CDR3 is 15 residues. The CDR3 DNA is TGCAGCGTCGACACACCGGGACTAGCTAGGAATGAGCAGTTCTTC. The encoded protein is CSVDTPGLARNEQFF.

As regards this clonotype: Possible read error: a much larger clone is one base away. The V call is TRBV4-3, the J call TRBJ1-1; D is unresolved. The CDR3 consists of 13 residues. The V gene's germline CDR1 is LGHNA and CDR2 YSLEER. CDR3 residues: CASSQSMNTEAVF. The CDR3 DNA sequence: TGCGCCAGCAGCCAAAGTATGAACACTGAAGCTGTCTTT.

The CDR3 spells CSANPDFPQETQYF. CDR3 coding DNA: TGCAGTGCCAACCCCGATTTCCCGCAAGAGACCCAGTACTTC. This chain connects TRBV20-1 to TRBJ2-5, with D uncertain. Germline CDR1 DFQATT, CDR2 SNEGSKA (reference sequence). This CDR3 is 14 amino acids long. Trimming stripped 6 bases from V and 2 bases from J, with 16 bases between.

This clonotype has only a few counts. The chain combines TRBV2 with TRBJ2-3, with D unclear. Trimming removed 6 bases at V and 6 bases at J, with 13 bases between. Germline V lookup: CDR1 SNHLY, CDR2 FYNNEI. CDR3 length equals 13 residues. CDR3 loop: CASRETLRDTQYF. The CDR3 DNA reads TGTGCCAGCAGGGAGACATTGCGGGATACGCAGTATTTT.

About this clonotype itself: Since a much larger clone is just one base distant, this may be a read error. A read error is likely, as this CDR3 ends without the conserved phenylalanine or tryptophan. This rearrangement joins TRBV20-1 to TRBJ2-7, with 10 positions matching TRBD1. Trimming took 6 bases from V and 1 from J; bases not matched to a gene: 3. Per the germline V gene, CDR1 is DFQATT and CDR2 is SNEGSKA (reference sequence). The CDR3 covers 13 residues. The CDR3 is CSAGTGESYEQYC. CDR3 bases: TGCAGTGCGGGGACAGGGGAGTCCTACGAGCAGTACTGC.

At least ten counts were recorded for this clonotype. The V gene is TRBV7-9, the J gene TRBJ1-1, with D uncertain. CDR3 length: 15 amino acids. The V end lost 5 bases, the J end lost 7 bases, and 20 bases lay between the germline ends. CDR1 is SEHNR and CDR2 is FQNEAQ in the germline V gene (reference sequence). The CDR3 protein is CASSLPWNRRIEAFF. CDR3 sequence (DNA): TGTGCCAGCAGCCTCCCCTGGAACCGACGGATTGAAGCTTTCTTT.

This clonotype was counted at least ten times. This chain joins TRBV7-9 and TRBJ1-1; D not resolved. V was trimmed by 7 bases and J by 1 base, leaving 4 bases between them. Germline CDR1 is SEHNR and CDR2 is FQNEAQ (reference sequence). This CDR3 is built from 11 residues. The DNA of the CDR3 is TGTGCCAGCACGGGGAACACTGAAGCTTTCTTT. It encodes CASTGNTEAFF.

In the case of this clonotype: This likely comes from a read error, as the CDR3 has no conserved phenylalanine or tryptophan at its end. The chain has TRBV7-9 and TRBJ2-7; no definite D call. CDR3 length: 15 residues. The V gene's germline CDR1 is SEHNR and CDR2 FQNEAQ (reference sequence). The V end lost 1 base, the J end lost 4 bases, and 14 bases lay between the germline ends. In DNA, the CDR3 is TGTGCCAGCAGCTTAGGGTCCCGGTTGGGGTACGAGCAGTACATC. This codes for CASSLGSRLGYEQYI.

The rearrangement uses TRBV28 and TRBJ2-7; D perhaps matches TRBD2 (6 bases). Germline CDR1 MDHEN, CDR2 SYDVKM. V shed 8 bases and J shed 2 bases, with 16 bases lying between them. The CDR3 runs 14 residues. CDR3: CASAWAGFTYEQYF. As DNA, the CDR3 is TGTGCCAGCGCTTGGGCGGGGTTCACCTACGAGCAGTACTTC.

This clonotype occurred many times. The chain couples TRBV29-1 to TRBJ2-7; 7 bases are a match to TRBD2. V shed 0 bases, J shed 6 bases, and the junction held 2 bases outside the gene matches. CDR3 length: 12 amino acids. Germline CDR1 is SQVTM and CDR2 is ANQGSEA. The CDR3 loop reads CSVEDGGVEQYF. The CDR3 DNA is TGCAGCGTTGAAGATGGGGGGGTCGAGCAGTACTTC.

The chain recombines TRBV4-1 with TRBJ2-2; D uncertain. CDR1 is MGHRA and CDR2 is YSYEKL in the germline V gene. V dropped 0 bases and J dropped 7 bases, with 15 bases sitting between them. CDR3 length equals 16 residues. The CDR3: CASSQDLGYRDGELFF. The CDR3 nucleotides read TGCGCCAGCAGCCAAGATCTAGGGTATAGGGACGGGGAGCTGTTTTTT.

This clonotype was seen more than once but under ten times. This sequence joins TRBV7-9 and TRBJ2-5; D might be TRBD2 (6 bases). Germline V CDR1 and CDR2: SEHNR, FQNEAQ (reference sequence). Trimming stripped 4 bases from V and 3 bases from J, with 15 bases between. CDR3 size: 15 residues. Written as DNA, the CDR3 is TGTGCCAGCAGCTCCTATTACATAGCGGAAGAGACCCAGTACTTC. It specifies CASSSYYIAEETQYF.

The chain combines TRBV7-8 with TRBJ1-1, with D uncertain. Trimming left V 6 bases short and J 11 bases short, with 19 bases between. CDR3 length: 13 amino acids. The germline gives CDR1 SGHVS, CDR2 FQNEAQ. CDR3 nucleotide sequence: TGTGCCAGCAGTCCCGGGCCTAACCCTGCCGCTTTCTTT. As protein: CASSPGPNPAAFF. Combining the CDR3 with reference TRBV7-8 and TRBJ1-1 gives the whole variable domain GAGVSQSPRYKVAKRGQDVALRCDPISGHVSLFWYQQALGQGPEFLTYFQNEAQLDKSGLPSDRFFAERPEGSVSTLKIQRTQQEDSAVYLCASSPGPNPAAFFGQGTRLTVV.

Many counts were recorded for this clonotype. This chain connects TRBV7-9 to TRBJ2-3, with 8 bases aligning to TRBD1. V shed 5 bases, J shed 1 base, and the junction held 8 bases outside the gene matches. CDR3 length: 16 residues. CDR1 and CDR2 (germline): SEHNR, FQNEAQ (reference sequence). CDR3 bases: TGTGCCAGCAGCGCCACAGGGGGGAAAGGCACAGATACGCAGTATTTT. It translates to CASSATGGKGTDTQYF.

This clonotype was recorded many times. The V gene is TRBV2, the J gene TRBJ2-6; D call uncertain. The CDR3 contains 17 residues. The germline CDR1 and CDR2 sequences are SNHLY and FYNNEI. Trimming cost V 6 bases and J 0 bases, with 15 bases left between them. The CDR3 loop is CASSAPPWTSGANVLTF. The CDR3 DNA sequence: TGTGCCAGCAGCGCACCCCCTTGGACCTCTGGGGCCAACGTCCTGACTTTC.

Points on this clonotype: This may come from a read error, since a much larger clone is one base off. V and J are TRBV11-2 and TRBJ2-3; D is undetermined. CDR1 is SGHAT, CDR2 FQNNGV, per germline. The CDR3 consists of 13 residues. The CDR3 DNA reads as TGTGCCAGCAGCGTAGATCCAGCAGATACGCAGTATTTT. It specifies CASSVDPADTQYF.

The chain combines TRBV30 with TRBJ2-3; D unresolved. Between the trimmed V and J ends, which lost 0 bases and 3 bases, there was a span of 10 bases. The germline CDR1 and CDR2 sequences are GTSNPN and SVGIG (reference sequence). This CDR3 is built from 14 residues. The CDR3 bases are TGTGCCTGGAGTGTACTTCAGAGAACAGATACGCAGTATTTT. Its translation is CAWSVLQRTDTQYF. The full variable domain, rest sourced from reference TRBV30 and TRBJ2-3, is SQTIHQWPATLVQPVGSPLSLECTVEGTSNPNLYWYRQAAGRGLQLLFYSVGIGQISSEVPQNLSASRPQDRQFILSSKKLLLSDSGFYLCAWSVLQRTDTQYFGPGTRLTVL.

This clonotype appeared a few times. The rearrangement joins TRBV2 to TRBJ2-3, with D perhaps matching TRBD2 (6 bases). Trimming left V 10 bases short and J 6 bases short, with 20 bases between. The CDR3 is made up of 14 amino acids. Per germline, CDR1 SNHLY and CDR2 FYNNEI. CDR3 sequence reads: CAIPRVRDTDTQYF. CDR3 DNA sequence: TGTGCCATCCCTAGGGTGCGGGATACCGATACGCAGTATTTT.

At least ten counts were recorded for this clonotype. The V call is TRBV6-1, the J call TRBJ2-7; D remains unclear. Trimming removed 4 bases at V and 7 bases at J, with 8 bases between. The CDR3 is 11 residues long. Germline V lookup: CDR1 MNHNS, CDR2 SASEGT. In nucleotides, the CDR3 is TGTGCCAGCAGTGTAATGGAAGAGCAGTACTTC. Amino acids: CASSVMEEQYF.

The CDR3 sequence is CASSQGTEVRSSTDTQYF. Here the CDR3 DNA reads TGCGCCAGCAGCCAGGGGACCGAGGTTCGGTCCAGCACAGATACGCAGTATTTT. This chain uses TRBV4-3 with TRBJ2-3; D could derive from TRBD1 or TRBD2 (5 bases each). The CDR3 spans 18 residues. V lost 3 bases and J lost 0, with 19 bases in between. Germline CDR1 and CDR2: LGHNA and YSLEER.

The genes are TRBV4-1 and TRBJ1-5; tentative D call: TRBD1 (5 bases). The V and J ends lost 0 bases and 5 bases respectively, with 17 bases between them. The CDR3 sequence is 17 residues long. Germline V gene sequence: CDR1 MGHRA, CDR2 YSYEKL. CDR3 in amino acids: CASSQEMQGSMHQPQHF. The DNA of the CDR3 is TGCGCCAGCAGCCAAGAGATGCAGGGATCGATGCATCAGCCCCAGCATTTT.

This clonotype was seen a handful of times. The J gene is TRBJ2-7, the V gene TRBV28; 9 bases agree with TRBD1. This CDR3 has 15 residues. J gave up 5 bases and V 4 bases, and 9 bases lay outside the gene matches. Per germline, CDR1 MDHEN and CDR2 SYDVKM. CDR3 coding DNA: TGTGCCAGCAGTTCCTCCGGGACAGGGACCGACGAGCAGTACTTC. Translation: CASSSSGTGTDEQYF.